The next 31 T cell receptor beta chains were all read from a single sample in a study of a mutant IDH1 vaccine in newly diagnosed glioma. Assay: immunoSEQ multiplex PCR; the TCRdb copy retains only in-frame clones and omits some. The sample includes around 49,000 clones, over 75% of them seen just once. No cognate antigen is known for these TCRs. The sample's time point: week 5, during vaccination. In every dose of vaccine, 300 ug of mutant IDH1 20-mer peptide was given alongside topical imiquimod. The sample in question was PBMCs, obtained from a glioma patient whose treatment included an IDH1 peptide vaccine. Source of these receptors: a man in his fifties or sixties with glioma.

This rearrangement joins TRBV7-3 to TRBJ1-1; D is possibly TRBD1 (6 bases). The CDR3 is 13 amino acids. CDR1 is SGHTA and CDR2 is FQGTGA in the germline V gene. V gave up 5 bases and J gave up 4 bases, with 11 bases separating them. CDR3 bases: TGTGCCAGCAGCGCCGAAGGGGGCACTGAAGCTTTCTTT. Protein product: CASSAEGGTEAFF.

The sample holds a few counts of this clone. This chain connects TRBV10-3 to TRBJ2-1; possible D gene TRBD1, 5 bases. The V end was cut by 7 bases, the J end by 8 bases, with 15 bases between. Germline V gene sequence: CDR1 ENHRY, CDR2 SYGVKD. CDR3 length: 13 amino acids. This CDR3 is CAINKDTDDEQFF. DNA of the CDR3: TGTGCCATCAATAAGGACACTGACGATGAGCAGTTCTTC.

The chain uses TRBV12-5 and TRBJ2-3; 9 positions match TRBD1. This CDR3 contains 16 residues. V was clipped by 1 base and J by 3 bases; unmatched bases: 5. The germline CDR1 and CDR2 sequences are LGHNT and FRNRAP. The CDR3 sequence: CASGLGTGGRTDTQYF. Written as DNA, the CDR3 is TGTGCTAGTGGTTTGGGAACAGGGGGCAGGACAGATACGCAGTATTTT.

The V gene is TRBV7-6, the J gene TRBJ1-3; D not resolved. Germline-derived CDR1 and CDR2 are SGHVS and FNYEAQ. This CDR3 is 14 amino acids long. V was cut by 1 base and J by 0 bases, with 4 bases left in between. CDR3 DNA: TGTGCCAGCAGCTTAGAAGGCTCTGGAAACACCATATATTTT. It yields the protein CASSLEGSGNTIYF.

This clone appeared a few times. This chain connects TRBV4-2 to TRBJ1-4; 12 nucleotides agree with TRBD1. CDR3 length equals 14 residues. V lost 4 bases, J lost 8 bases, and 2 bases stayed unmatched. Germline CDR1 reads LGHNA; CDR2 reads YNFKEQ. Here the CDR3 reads CASSRDRGPEKLFF. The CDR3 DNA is TGTGCCAGCAGCCGGGACAGGGGGCCCGAAAAACTGTTTTTT.

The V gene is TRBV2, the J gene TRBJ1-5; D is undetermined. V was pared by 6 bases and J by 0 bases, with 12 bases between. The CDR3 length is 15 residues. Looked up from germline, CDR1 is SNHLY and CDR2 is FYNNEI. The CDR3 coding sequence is TGTGCCAGCAGAGTAGACACAAATAGCAATCAGCCCCAGCATTTT. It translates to CASRVDTNSNQPQHF.

The CDR3 loop is CASSASRVNEQYF. CDR3 nucleotides: TGTGCCAGCAGCGCCTCTAGGGTCAACGAGCAGTACTTC. The rearrangement links TRBV11-2 to TRBJ2-7; no definite D call. V lost 5 bases and J 5 bases, leaving 13 bases between the germline ends. The CDR3 contains 13 residues. Germline V gives CDR1 SGHAT, CDR2 FQNNGV.

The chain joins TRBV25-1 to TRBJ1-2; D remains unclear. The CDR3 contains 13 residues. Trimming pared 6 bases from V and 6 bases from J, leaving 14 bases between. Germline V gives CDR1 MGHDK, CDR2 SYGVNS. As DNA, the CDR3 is TGTGCCAGCAGGGGTATAGGCGAAGATGGCTACACCTTC. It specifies CASRGIGEDGYTF.

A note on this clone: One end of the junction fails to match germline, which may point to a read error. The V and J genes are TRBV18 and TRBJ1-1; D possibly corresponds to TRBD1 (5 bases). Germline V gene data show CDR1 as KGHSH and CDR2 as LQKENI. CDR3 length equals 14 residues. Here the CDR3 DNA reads TGTGCCAGCTTACCAGGGACCTTGAACACTGAAGCTTTCTTT. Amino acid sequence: CASLPGTLNTEAFF.

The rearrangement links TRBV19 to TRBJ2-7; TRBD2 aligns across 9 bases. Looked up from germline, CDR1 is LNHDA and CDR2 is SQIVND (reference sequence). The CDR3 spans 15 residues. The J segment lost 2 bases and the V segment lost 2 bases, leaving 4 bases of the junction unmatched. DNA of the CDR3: TGTGCCAGTAGTATAATAGCGGGGGAAACCTACGAGCAGTACTTC. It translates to CASSIIAGETYEQYF.

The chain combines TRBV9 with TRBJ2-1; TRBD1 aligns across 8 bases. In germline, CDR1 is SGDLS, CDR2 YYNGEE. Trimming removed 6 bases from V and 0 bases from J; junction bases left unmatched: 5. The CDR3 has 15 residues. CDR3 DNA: TGTGCCAGCACCCAGGGGGCTAACTCCTACAATGAGCAGTTCTTC. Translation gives CASTQGANSYNEQFF.

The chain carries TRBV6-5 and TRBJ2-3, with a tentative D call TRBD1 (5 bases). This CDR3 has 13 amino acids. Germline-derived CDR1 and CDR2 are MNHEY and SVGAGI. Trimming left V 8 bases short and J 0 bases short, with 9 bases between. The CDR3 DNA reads TGTGCCAGCCAAGACAGCAGCACAGATACGCAGTATTTT. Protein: CASQDSSTDTQYF.

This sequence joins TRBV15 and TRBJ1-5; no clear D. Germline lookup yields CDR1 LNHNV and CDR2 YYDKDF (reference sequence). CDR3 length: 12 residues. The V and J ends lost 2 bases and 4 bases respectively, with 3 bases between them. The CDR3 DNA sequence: TGTGCCACCAGCAGAAGTAATCAGCCCCAGCATTTT. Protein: CATSRSNQPQHF.

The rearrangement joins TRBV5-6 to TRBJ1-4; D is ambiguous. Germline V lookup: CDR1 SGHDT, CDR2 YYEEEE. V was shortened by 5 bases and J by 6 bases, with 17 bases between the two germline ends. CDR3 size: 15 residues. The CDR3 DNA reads TGTGCCAGCAGAACCGTTTCCGGCGCGGATGAAAAACTGTTTTTT. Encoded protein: CASRTVSGADEKLFF.

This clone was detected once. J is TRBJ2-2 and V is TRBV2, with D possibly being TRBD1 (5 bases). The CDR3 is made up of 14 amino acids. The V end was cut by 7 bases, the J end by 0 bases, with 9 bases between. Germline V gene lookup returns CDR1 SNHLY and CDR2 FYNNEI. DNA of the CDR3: TGTGCCAGCATAGGGGAACCGAACACCGGGGAGCTGTTTTTT. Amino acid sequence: CASIGEPNTGELFF.

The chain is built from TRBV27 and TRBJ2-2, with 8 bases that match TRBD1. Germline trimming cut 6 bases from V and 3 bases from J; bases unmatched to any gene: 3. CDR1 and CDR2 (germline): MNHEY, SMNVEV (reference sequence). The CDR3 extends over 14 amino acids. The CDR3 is CASSRQGYTGELFF. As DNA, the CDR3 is TGTGCCAGCAGCCGACAGGGGTACACCGGGGAGCTGTTTTTT.

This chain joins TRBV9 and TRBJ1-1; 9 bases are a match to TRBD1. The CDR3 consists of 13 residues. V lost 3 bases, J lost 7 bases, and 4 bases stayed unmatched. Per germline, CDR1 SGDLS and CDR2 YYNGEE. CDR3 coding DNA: TGTGCCAGCAGCGACAGGGGGCGGGGTGAAGCTTTCTTT. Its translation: CASSDRGRGEAFF.

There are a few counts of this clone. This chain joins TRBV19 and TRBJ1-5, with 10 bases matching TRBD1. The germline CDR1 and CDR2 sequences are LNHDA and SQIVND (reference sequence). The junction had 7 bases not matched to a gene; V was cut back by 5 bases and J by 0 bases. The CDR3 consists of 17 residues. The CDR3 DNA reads TGTGCCAGTAGTGGACAGGGGGGGTACTATAGCAATCAGCCCCAGCATTTT. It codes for CASSGQGGYYSNQPQHF.

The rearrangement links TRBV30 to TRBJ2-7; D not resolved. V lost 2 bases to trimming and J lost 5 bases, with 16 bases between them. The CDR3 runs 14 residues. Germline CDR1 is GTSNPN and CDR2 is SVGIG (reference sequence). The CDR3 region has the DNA TGTGCCTGGAGTCTCCTCGCGGCTGATGACGAGCAGTACTTC. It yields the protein CAWSLLAADDEQYF.

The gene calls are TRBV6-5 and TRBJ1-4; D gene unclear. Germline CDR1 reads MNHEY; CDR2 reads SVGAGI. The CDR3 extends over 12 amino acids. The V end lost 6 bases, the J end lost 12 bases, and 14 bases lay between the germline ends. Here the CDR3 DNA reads TGTGCCAGCAGGGACGGAGGGAGAGAACTGTTTTTT. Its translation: CASRDGGRELFF.

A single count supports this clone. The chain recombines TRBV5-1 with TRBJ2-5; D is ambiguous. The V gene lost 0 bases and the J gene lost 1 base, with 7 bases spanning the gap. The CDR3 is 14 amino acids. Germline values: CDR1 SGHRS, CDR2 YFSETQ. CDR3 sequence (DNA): TGCGCCAGCAGCTTGGCCCCCCCCCAAGAGACCCAGTACTTC. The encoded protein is CASSLAPPQETQYF. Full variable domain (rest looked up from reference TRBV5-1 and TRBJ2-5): KAGVTQTPRYLIKTRGQQVTLSCSPISGHRSVSWYQQTPGQGLQFLFEYFSETQRNKGNFPGRFSGRQFSNSRSEMNVSTLELGDSALYLCASSLAPPQETQYFGPGTRLLVL.

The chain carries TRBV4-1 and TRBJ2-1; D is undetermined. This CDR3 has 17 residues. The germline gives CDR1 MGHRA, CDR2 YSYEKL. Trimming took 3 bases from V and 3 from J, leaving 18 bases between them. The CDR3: CASSQLTLTNFYNEQFF. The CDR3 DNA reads TGCGCCAGCAGCCAGCTAACCCTGACAAATTTCTACAATGAGCAGTTCTTC.

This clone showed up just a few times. CDR3 amino acids: CASSGGGYNEQFF. CDR3 nucleotide sequence: TGTGCCAGTTCAGGGGGGGGCTACAATGAGCAGTTCTTC. This rearrangement joins TRBV19 to TRBJ2-1; D tentatively reads TRBD1 or TRBD2 (7 bases each). Germline loops: CDR1 LNHDA, CDR2 SQIVND (reference sequence). The CDR3 has 13 amino acids. Trimming took off 8 bases at V and 3 bases at J, with 11 bases between the two ends. Full variable domain (rest looked up from reference TRBV19 and TRBJ2-1): DGGITQSPKYLFRKEGQNVTLSCEQNLNHDAMYWYRQDPGQGLRLIYYSQIVNDFQKGDIAEGYSVSREKKESFPLTVTSAQKNPTAFYLCASSGGGYNEQFFGPGTRLTVL.

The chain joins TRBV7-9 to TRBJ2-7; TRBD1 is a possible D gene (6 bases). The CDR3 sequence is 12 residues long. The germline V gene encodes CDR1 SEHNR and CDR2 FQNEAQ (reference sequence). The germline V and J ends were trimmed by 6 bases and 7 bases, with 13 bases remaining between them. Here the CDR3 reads CASRHTGLEQYF. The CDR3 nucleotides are TGTGCCAGCAGACATACAGGGTTAGAGCAGTACTTC.

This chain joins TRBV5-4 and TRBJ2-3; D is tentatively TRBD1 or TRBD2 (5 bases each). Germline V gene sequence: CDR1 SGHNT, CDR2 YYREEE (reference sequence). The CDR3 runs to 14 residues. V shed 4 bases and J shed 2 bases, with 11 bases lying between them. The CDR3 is CASSPGPSTDTQYF. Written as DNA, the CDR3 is TGTGCCAGCAGCCCGGGGCCCTCCACAGATACGCAGTATTTT.

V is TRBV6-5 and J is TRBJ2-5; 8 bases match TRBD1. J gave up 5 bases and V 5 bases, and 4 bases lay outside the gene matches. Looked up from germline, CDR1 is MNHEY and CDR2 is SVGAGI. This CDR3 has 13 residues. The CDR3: CASSAGGWETQYF. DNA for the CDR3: TGTGCCAGCAGTGCAGGGGGCTGGGAGACCCAGTACTTC.

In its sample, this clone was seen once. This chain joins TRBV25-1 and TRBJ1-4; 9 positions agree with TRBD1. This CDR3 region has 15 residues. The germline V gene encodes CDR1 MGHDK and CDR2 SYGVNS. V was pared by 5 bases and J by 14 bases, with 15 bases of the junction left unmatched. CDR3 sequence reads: CASSPRDRDRARLFF. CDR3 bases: TGTGCCAGCAGTCCTCGGGACAGGGATCGAGCCCGTCTGTTTTTT.

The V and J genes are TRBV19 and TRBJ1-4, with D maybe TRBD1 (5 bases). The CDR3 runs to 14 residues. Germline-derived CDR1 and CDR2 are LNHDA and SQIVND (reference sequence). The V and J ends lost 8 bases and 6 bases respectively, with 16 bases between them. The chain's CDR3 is CASSSGGEDEKLFF. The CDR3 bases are TGTGCCAGTTCCTCGGGAGGGGAGGATGAAAAACTGTTTTTT.

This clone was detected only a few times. CDR3 loop: CASSVTIGTGINEQFF. In nucleotides, the CDR3 is TGTGCCAGCAGCGTAACAATAGGGACAGGGATAAATGAGCAGTTCTTC. The rearrangement links TRBV9 to TRBJ2-1; 9 positions match TRBD1. The CDR3 totals 16 residues. Germline V gives CDR1 SGDLS, CDR2 YYNGEE. V was clipped by 1 base and J by 7 bases; unmatched bases: 9.

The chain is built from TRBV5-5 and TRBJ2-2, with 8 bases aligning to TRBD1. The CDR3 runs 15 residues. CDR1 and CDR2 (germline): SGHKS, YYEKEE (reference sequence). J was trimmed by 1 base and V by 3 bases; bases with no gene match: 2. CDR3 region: CASSWGTGNTGELFF. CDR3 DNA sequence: TGTGCCAGCAGCTGGGGGACAGGGAACACCGGGGAGCTGTTTTTT.

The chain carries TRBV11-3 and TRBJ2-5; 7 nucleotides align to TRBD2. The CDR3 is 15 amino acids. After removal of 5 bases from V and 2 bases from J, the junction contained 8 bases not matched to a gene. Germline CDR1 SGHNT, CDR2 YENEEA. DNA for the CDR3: TGTGCCAGCAGCCGACCCCGGGGGGAGCAAGAGACCCAGTACTTC. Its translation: CASSRPRGEQETQYF.